This T cell receptor (beta chain) was recorded in a study of blood T cell repertoires in COVID-19. Study at large: The origin of the acute and convalescent COVID-19 samples was the United States, Italy and Spain. The analysed material was cDNA or gDNA that came from T cells, B-cell-depleted T cells, or PBMCs.

CDR3 length: 14 residues. Between the trimmed V and J ends, which lost 7 bases and 8 bases, there was a span of 20 bases. Germline V CDR1 and CDR2: LNHDA, SQIVND (reference sequence). Original processing notes: Amplification from reference gene primers served as the basis for estimated nucleated cell counts. Sequencing used immunoSEQ multiplex PCR; TCRdb keeps in-frame clones, though not all of them. V, J and clone size were drawn from that table, and D and trimming were deduced from the DNA. The table shows approximately 200,000 clones, with roughly 84% occurring only once. V is TRBV19 and J is TRBJ1-2; possible D gene TRBD1, 6 bases. Sequencing input: peripheral blood. The receptor comes from a woman aged 45-65 years with acute or convalescent COVID-19. The CDR3 reads CASTRGTGYRGYTF. CDR3 DNA sequence: TGTGCCAGTACCCGAGGAACAGGGTATCGAGGCTACACCTTC.